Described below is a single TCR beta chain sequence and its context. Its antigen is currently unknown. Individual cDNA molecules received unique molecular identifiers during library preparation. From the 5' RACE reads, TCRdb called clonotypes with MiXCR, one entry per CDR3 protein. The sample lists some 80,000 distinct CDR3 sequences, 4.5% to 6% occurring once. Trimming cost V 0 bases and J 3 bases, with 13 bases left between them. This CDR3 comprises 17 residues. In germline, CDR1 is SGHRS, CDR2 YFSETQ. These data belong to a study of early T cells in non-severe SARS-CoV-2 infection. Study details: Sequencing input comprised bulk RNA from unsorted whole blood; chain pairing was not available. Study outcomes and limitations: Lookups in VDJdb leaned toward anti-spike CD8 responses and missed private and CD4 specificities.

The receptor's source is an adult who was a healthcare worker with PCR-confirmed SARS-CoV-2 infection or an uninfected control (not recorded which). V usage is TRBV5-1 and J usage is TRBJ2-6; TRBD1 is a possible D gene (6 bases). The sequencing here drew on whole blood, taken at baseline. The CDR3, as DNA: TGCGCCAGCAGCTTGGCAGGACAGTCAGTTGGGGCCAACGTCCTGACTTTC. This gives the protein CASSLAGQSVGANVLTF. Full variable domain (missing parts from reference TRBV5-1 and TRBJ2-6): KAGVTQTPRYLIKTRGQQVTLSCSPISGHRSVSWYQQTPGQGLQFLFEYFSETQRNKGNFPGRFSGRQFSNSRSEMNVSTLELGDSALYLCASSLAGQSVGANVLTFGAGSRLTVL.